Presented here are 24 T cell receptor beta chains from one specimen sequenced in a study of blood T cell repertoires in COVID-19. The assay was immunoSEQ multiplex PCR, and TCRdb's table has in-frame clones only and misses some. Of about 260,000 clones listed, less than 90% are singletons. The source material was peripheral blood. All receptors come from a man aged 30 to 39 with active or convalescent COVID-19.

This clone was detected once. The chain recombines TRBV2 with TRBJ1-6; TRBD1 agrees at 9 bases. The V gene end was trimmed by 6 bases and the J gene end by 9 bases; junction bases not matched to a gene: 9. CDR1 SNHLY and CDR2 FYNNEI come from the germline V gene. The CDR3 is 15 residues long. This CDR3 reads CASRGPGQGSSPLHF. The CDR3 bases are TGTGCCAGCAGGGGACCGGGACAGGGTAGTTCACCCCTCCACTTT.

CDR3: CASSDYREGGEQFF. CDR3 sequence (DNA): TGCGCCAGCAGTGATTACAGGGAGGGGGGTGAGCAGTTCTTC. This rearrangement joins TRBV10-2 to TRBJ2-1; D is perhaps TRBD2 (7 bases). Trimming removed 3 bases from V and 9 bases from J, with 15 bases in between. The CDR3 covers 14 residues. CDR1 is WSHSY, CDR2 SAAADI, per germline.

The CDR3 is CAWSPYRGAYGYTF. CDR3 DNA: TGTGCCTGGAGTCCCTACAGGGGGGCCTATGGCTACACCTTC. V is TRBV30 and J is TRBJ1-2, with 8 bases matching TRBD1. The CDR3 runs 14 residues. Germline values: CDR1 GTSNPN, CDR2 SVGIG (reference sequence). Unmatched junction bases numbered 6, after V lost 2 bases and J lost 4 bases.

V is TRBV21-1 and J is TRBJ2-1; the listed D gene, TRBD2, was not tested against the DNA. TRBV21-1 counts as a pseudogene. The CDR3 totals 15 residues. Written as DNA, the CDR3 is TGTGCCAGCCCGGGGGTACTTCGCTCCTACAATGAGCAGTTCTTC. Residues: CASPGVLRSYNEQFF.

The chain has TRBV6-4 and TRBJ1-5, with D unresolved. CDR3 length: 13 amino acids. CDR1 and CDR2 from the germline V gene are MRHNA and SNTAGT. V dropped 4 bases and J dropped 1 base, with 5 bases sitting between them. The chain's CDR3 is CASSVRSNQPQHF. The CDR3 coding sequence is TGTGCCAGCAGTGTTCGGAGCAATCAGCCCCAGCATTTT.

The V gene is TRBV5-6, the J gene TRBJ1-5; 7 bases agree with TRBD1. V shed 3 bases, J shed 6 bases, and the junction held 6 bases outside the gene matches. The CDR3 totals 14 residues. Germline V gene data show CDR1 as SGHDT and CDR2 as YYEEEE. CDR3 in DNA: TGTGCCAGCAGCTCGGACAGGAGGGGTCAGCCCCAGCATTTT. This translates into CASSSDRRGQPQHF. Supplemented by reference TRBV5-6 and TRBJ1-5, the full variable domain reads DAGVTQSPTHLIKTRGQQVTLRCSPKSGHDTVSWYQQALGQGPQFIFQYYEEEERQRGNFPDRFSGHQFPNYSSELNVNALLLGDSALYLCASSSDRRGQPQHFGDGTRLSIL.

In its sample, this clone was seen a few times. DNA for the CDR3: TGTGCCAGCAGCTTTCCCGGGTACTCCTACGAGCAGTACTTC. Its protein is CASSFPGYSYEQYF. The chain couples TRBV7-9 to TRBJ2-7; D gene ambiguous. Trimming left V 3 bases short and J 0 bases short, with 9 bases between. The CDR3 is made up of 14 amino acids. The V gene's germline CDR1 is SEHNR and CDR2 FQNEAQ (reference sequence).

The chain recombines TRBV5-6 with TRBJ2-3, with 13 bases aligning to TRBD2. Trimming cost V 0 bases and J 2 bases; bases outside gene matches: 9. The CDR3 contains 19 residues. Germline CDR1 SGHDT, CDR2 YYEEEE. Written as DNA, the CDR3 is TGTGCCAGCAGCTTGGGACTAGCGGGGGGCCTCCCTAACACAGATACGCAGTATTTT. This sequence encodes CASSLGLAGGLPNTDTQYF.

V and J are TRBV11-2 and TRBJ2-1, with 8 bases matching TRBD2. The J segment lost 12 bases and the V segment lost 0 bases, leaving 7 bases of the junction unmatched. The germline gives CDR1 SGHAT, CDR2 FQNNGV. The length of the CDR3 is 14 residues. The CDR3 here is CASSLDGTGGAQFF. The CDR3 nucleotides read TGTGCCAGCAGCTTAGATGGTACCGGGGGGGCGCAGTTCTTC.

CDR3 loop: CASSLGVRQGQETQYF. The CDR3 DNA reads as TGTGCCAGCAGCTTAGGTGTCAGGCAGGGCCAAGAGACCCAGTACTTC. V usage is TRBV7-9 and J usage is TRBJ2-5; D perhaps matches TRBD1 (5 bases). In germline, CDR1 is SEHNR, CDR2 FQNEAQ (reference sequence). The length of the CDR3 is 16 residues. V was shortened by 1 base and J by 1 base, with 13 bases between the two germline ends.

The chain links TRBV5-6 to TRBJ2-7; 7 nucleotides line up with TRBD2. The CDR3 totals 15 residues. Per the germline V gene, CDR1 is SGHDT and CDR2 is YYEEEE. The V gene end was trimmed by 0 bases and the J gene end by 4 bases; junction bases not matched to a gene: 7. The chain's CDR3 is CASSLGGTTSYEQYF. CDR3 DNA: TGTGCCAGCAGCTTGGGTGGGACTACCTCTTACGAGCAGTACTTC.

The chain joins TRBV5-4 to TRBJ2-3; 7 bases align to TRBD2. Trimming removed 4 bases from V and 3 bases from J; junction bases left unmatched: 11. Germline V lookup: CDR1 SGHNT, CDR2 YYREEE (reference sequence). This CDR3 has 16 amino acids. CDR3 sequence (DNA): TGTGCCAGCAGCAATCGCGCGGGGGATGGGACAGATACGCAGTATTTT. Translation gives CASSNRAGDGTDTQYF.

V and J are TRBV5-6 and TRBJ1-1; the D gene is possibly TRBD1 (6 bases). The CDR3 length is 14 residues. V was trimmed by 3 bases and J by 1 base, leaving 10 bases between them. The germline CDR1 and CDR2 sequences are SGHDT and YYEEEE. The CDR3, as DNA: TGTGCCAGCAGCTGGACGACAGGGAACACTGAAGCTTTCTTT. Protein sequence: CASSWTTGNTEAFF.

V and J are TRBV4-3 and TRBJ2-1; D gene unclear. The length of the CDR3 is 12 residues. V shed 3 bases and J shed 6 bases, with 6 bases lying between them. The V gene's germline CDR1 is LGHNA and CDR2 YSLEER. CDR3 protein: CASSHASNEQFF. CDR3 nucleotide sequence: TGCGCCAGCAGCCATGCTAGCAATGAGCAGTTCTTC.

This chain joins TRBV25-1 and TRBJ2-7; tentative D call: TRBD2 (6 bases). Trimming took off 1 base at V and 0 bases at J, with 16 bases between the two ends. Germline V gene data show CDR1 as MGHDK and CDR2 as SYGVNS. This CDR3 region has 17 residues. CDR3 sequence reads: CASSESGGGKTSYEQYF. DNA for the CDR3: TGTGCCAGCAGTGAATCTGGTGGGGGGAAAACCTCCTACGAGCAGTACTTC.

The rearrangement joins TRBV5-1 to TRBJ2-4, with D possibly being TRBD2 (5 bases). The CDR3 consists of 14 residues. Germline values: CDR1 SGHRS, CDR2 YFSETQ. V was pared by 4 bases and J by 7 bases, with 15 bases between. CDR3 sequence reads: CASSLGIDMNIQYF. In nucleotides, the CDR3 is TGCGCCAGCAGCCTCGGGATAGACATGAACATTCAGTACTTC.

The J gene is TRBJ1-5, the V gene TRBV6-8; a possible D gene is TRBD1 (5 bases). The CDR3 sequence is 13 residues long. V shed 11 bases and J shed 6 bases, with 17 bases lying between them. The germline gives CDR1 MNHGY, CDR2 SAAAGT. The CDR3 sequence is CAEQVWFGQPQHF. The CDR3 DNA is TGTGCCGAACAGGTATGGTTCGGTCAGCCCCAGCATTTT.

The chain uses TRBV28 and TRBJ1-4; possible D gene TRBD1, 6 bases. Trimming stripped 4 bases from V and 6 bases from J, with 18 bases between. The germline V gene encodes CDR1 MDHEN and CDR2 SYDVKM. The CDR3 has 16 residues. In nucleotides, the CDR3 is TGTGCCAGCAGTTCAACGCTCACAGGGTTGGATGAAAAACTGTTTTTT. This codes for CASSSTLTGLDEKLFF. The full variable domain, with the rest looked up from reference TRBV28 and TRBJ1-4, is DVKVTQSSRYLVKRTGEKVFLECVQDMDHENMFWYRQDPGLGLRLIYFSYDVKMKEKGDIPEGYSVSREKKERFSLILESASTNQTSMYLCASSSTLTGLDEKLFFGSGTQLSVL.

This clone was seen a few times. The chain recombines TRBV7-3 with TRBJ2-3; D possibly corresponds to TRBD2 (7 bases). Germline CDR1 is SGHTA and CDR2 is FQGTGA. This CDR3 has 17 residues. Between the trimmed V and J ends, which lost 1 base and 5 bases, there was a span of 19 bases. CDR3 region: CASSLSVWGGQKDTQYF. DNA for the CDR3: TGTGCCAGCAGCTTAAGTGTCTGGGGGGGCCAGAAAGATACGCAGTATTTT. Filled out from reference TRBV7-3 and TRBJ2-3, the complete variable domain reads GAGVSQTPSNKVTEKGKYVELRCDPISGHTALYWYRQSLGQGPEFLIYFQGTGAADDSGLPNDRFFAVRPEGSVSTLKIQRTERGDSAVYLCASSLSVWGGQKDTQYFGPGTRLTVL.

This chain joins TRBV3-1 (or the pseudogene TRBV3-2) and TRBJ2-2; 7 bases agree with TRBD2. The CDR3 extends over 15 amino acids. Trimming cost V 4 bases and J 4 bases; bases outside gene matches: 6. Germline CDR1 and CDR2: LGHDT and YNNKEL (reference sequence). CDR3 residues: CASSPLALTTGELFF. CDR3 sequence (DNA): TGTGCCAGCAGCCCACTAGCGCTGACCACCGGGGAGCTGTTTTTT.

The rearrangement links TRBV10-2 to TRBJ1-6; D unresolved. Germline CDR1 WSHSY, CDR2 SAAADI. The CDR3 is made up of 12 amino acids. V gave up 6 bases and J gave up 6 bases, with 6 bases separating them. DNA for the CDR3: TGCGCCAGCAGCCACTCTAATTCACCCCTCCACTTT. The encoded protein is CASSHSNSPLHF.

The genes are TRBV29-1 and TRBJ2-1; 8 positions match TRBD1. The junction had 1 base not matched to a gene; V was cut back by 7 bases and J by 2 bases. Germline loops: CDR1 SQVTM, CDR2 ANQGSEA. This CDR3 is built from 12 residues. Here the CDR3 reads CSGTGTYNEQFF. CDR3 nucleotide sequence: TGCAGCGGGACAGGGACCTACAATGAGCAGTTCTTC.

The CDR3 loop is CASSDRLTNEKLFF. Here the CDR3 DNA reads TGTGCCAGCAGTGACAGGCTCACTAATGAAAAACTGTTTTTT. The rearrangement uses TRBV2 and TRBJ1-4, with D unresolved. The length of the CDR3 is 14 residues. V lost 3 bases to trimming and J lost 2 bases, with 7 bases between them. Germline lookup yields CDR1 SNHLY and CDR2 FYNNEI.

This clone was recorded only once. Written as DNA, the CDR3 is TGTGCCAGCAGTGATTTGGGGCAGGGGGACACTGAAGCTTTCTTT. It yields the protein CASSDLGQGDTEAFF. The chain links TRBV2 to TRBJ1-1, with 7 bases fitting TRBD1. The CDR3 contains 15 residues. Looked up from germline, CDR1 is SNHLY and CDR2 is FYNNEI. V dropped 3 bases and J dropped 3; count of bases not matched to a gene: 7.